Included here is one T cell receptor beta chain sequence, with context. The antigen is not known. The sample comes from a study of cytomegalovirus exposure and HLA in healthy donors. Study-wide findings and caveats: When a later analysis was performed, an Asian-associated ancestry cluster reportedly had fewer N-insertions than the roughly 630-donor mean. In an earlier analysis, most TCR beta V segments were productive about 87% or about 30% of the time.

The study ran its PCR with 60 Vbeta and 13 Jbeta primers. Sequencing used immunoSEQ multiplex PCR; TCRdb keeps in-frame clones, though not all of them. The table has 190,000 or so clones, roughly 78% seen once. Healthy bone marrow donors formed the donor group. The sample consisted of PBMCs. The clonotype comes from a boy younger than 18 in good health and CMV-seronegative.

For the CDR3, the DNA is TGTGCCAGCAGCGCAGATCTGAATGAGCAGTTCTTC. Translated, it gives CASSADLNEQFF. This chain links TRBV9 with TRBJ2-1, with D uncertain. This CDR3 has 12 residues. Germline V gives CDR1 SGDLS, CDR2 YYNGEE. Trimming pared 3 bases from V and 7 bases from J, leaving 8 bases between.